This is a list of T cell receptor beta chains from one sample in a study of T cell changes during pregnancy in multiple sclerosis. Sequencing was performed with immunoSEQ multiplex PCR; in TCRdb, only in-frame clones are kept and a portion is missing. The data hold 90,000 to 100,000 clones, with roughly 90% observed a single time. Sequenced here: peripheral blood, sampled in the first trimester of pregnancy. All receptors derive from a female donor with multiple sclerosis, enrolled in a pregnancy study. Both conserved end residues are part of each CDR3. D genes are given only for firm matches. Clone size is shown for a subset of rows, as once, few, many or a class of expanded clone.

clone size,J gene,D gene,V gene,CDR3 protein,CDR3 DNA
.,TRBJ2-1,TRBD2,TRBV4-3,CASSPRLAGFYNEQFF,TGCGCCAGCAGCCCGCGCTTAGCGGGTTTCTACAATGAGCAGTTCTTC
.,TRBJ2-1,TRBD2,TRBV7-6,CASSLLAGVEEQFF,TGTGCCAGCAGCCTGCTAGCGGGAGTTGAAGAGCAGTTCTTC
.,TRBJ1-2,TRBD1,TRBV18,CASSLGTDTYGYTF,TGTGCCAGCTCACTAGGGACAGATACTTATGGCTACACCTTC
.,TRBJ1-2,TRBD1,TRBV20-1,CSAFQGDGYTF,TGCAGTGCTTTTCAGGGGGATGGCTACACCTTC
.,TRBJ2-7,TRBD1,TRBV27,CASAGQGYEQYF,TGTGCCAGTGCGGGACAGGGCTACGAGCAGTACTTC
.,TRBJ2-5,.,TRBV30,CAWRITGFEGTQYF,TGTGCCTGGAGAATAACAGGGTTCGAAGGGACCCAGTACTTC
.,TRBJ2-1,.,TRBV7-2,CASSLAERYNEQFF,TGTGCCAGCAGCTTAGCGGAGCGCTACAATGAGCAGTTCTTC
once,TRBJ1-2,.,TRBV7-8,CASSLVGQLFYGYTF,TGTGCCAGCAGCTTAGTAGGACAGCTTTTCTATGGCTACACCTTC
once,TRBJ1-2,TRBD1,TRBV29-1,CSAGRQGGYGYTF,TGCAGCGCTGGCCGACAGGGTGGGTATGGCTACACCTTC
.,TRBJ1-5,.,TRBV27,CASSPLTGLGAGGQPQHF,TGTGCCAGCAGTCCACTCACCGGCCTGGGGGCAGGCGGTCAGCCCCAGCATTTT
.,TRBJ2-5,.,TRBV14,CASSQDSLTQYF,TGTGCCAGCAGCCAAGATTCCCTGACCCAGTACTTC
.,TRBJ2-7,.,TRBV11-2,CASSLAGGHTREQYF,TGTGCCAGCAGCTTAGCCGGCGGGCACACGAGGGAGCAGTACTTC
once,TRBJ1-2,TRBD1,TRBV5-1,CASSLATGNYGYTF,TGCGCCAGCAGCTTGGCGACAGGGAACTATGGCTACACCTTC
.,TRBJ1-2,.,TRBV6-1,CASSESRKGEAGYTF,TGTGCCAGCAGTGAAAGTAGGAAGGGGGAAGCTGGCTACACCTTC
.,TRBJ1-3,.,TRBV5-1,CASSGPGHGNTIYF,TGCGCCAGCAGCGGCCCGGGACACGGAAACACCATATATTTT
.,TRBJ1-3,.,TRBV5-1,CASRTGGGNTIYF,TGCGCCAGCAGAACCGGAGGTGGAAACACCATATATTTT
.,TRBJ2-1,TRBD2,TRBV7-8,CASSRPGLAGGNEQFF,TGTGCCAGCAGCCGGCCGGGACTAGCGGGAGGAAATGAGCAGTTCTTC
.,TRBJ1-3,.,TRBV21-1,CASSKEGLEGQGCGNTIYF,TGTGCCAGCAGCAAAGAGGGTTTAGAGGGCCAAGGCTGTGGAAACACCATATATTTT
.,TRBJ2-7,.,TRBV7-9,CASSLAARGTYEQYF,TGTGCCAGCAGCTTAGCGGCGCGGGGAACCTACGAGCAGTACTTC
.,TRBJ2-2,TRBD2,TRBV5-1,CASSPTSGSPNTGELFF,TGCGCCAGCAGCCCGACTAGCGGGAGCCCGAACACCGGGGAGCTGTTTTTT
.,TRBJ2-7,TRBD1,TRBV11-2,CASTRVAGGISYEQYF,TGTGCCAGCACCCGAGTGGCAGGGGGTATATCCTACGAGCAGTACTTC
.,TRBJ2-3,.,TRBV27,CASSLKTLARRLASTDTQYF,TGTGCCAGCAGTTTAAAAACTCTCGCGAGGCGGCTAGCTAGCACAGATACGCAGTATTTT
.,TRBJ1-1,TRBD1,TRBV4-1,CASSPRGPTEAFF,TGCGCCAGCAGCCCGAGGGGGCCCACTGAAGCTTTCTTT
.,TRBJ2-7,.,TRBV19,CASSIGPSYEQYF,TGTGCCAGTAGTATAGGCCCCAGCTACGAGCAGTACTTC
.,TRBJ2-7,.,TRBV5-1,CASRGGERTYEQYF,TGCGCCAGCAGGGGCGGGGAGAGGACCTACGAGCAGTACTTC
.,TRBJ2-7,TRBD1,TRBV13,CASSLGAGGRREQYF,TGTGCCAGCAGCTTAGGGGCAGGGGGTCGTCGAGAGCAGTACTTC
.,TRBJ2-7,.,TRBV19,CASSMSEFPHEQYF,TGTGCCAGTAGTATGAGTGAGTTTCCCCACGAGCAGTACTTC
.,TRBJ2-1,.,TRBV13,CATQQGEAYNEQFF,TGTGCCACCCAGCAAGGGGAGGCTTACAATGAGCAGTTCTTC
.,TRBJ2-2,TRBD1,TRBV7-6,CASSLTGQGILGELFF,TGTGCCAGCAGCTTAACGGGACAGGGGATCCTCGGGGAGCTGTTTTTT
.,TRBJ2-3,TRBD2,TRBV2,CALNRGVSTDTQYF,TGTGCCCTTAACCGGGGGGTCAGCACAGATACGCAGTATTTT
.,TRBJ1-1,TRBD1,TRBV7-9,CASSRGTGTNTEAFF,TGTGCCAGCAGCCGGGGGACAGGGACGAACACTGAAGCTTTCTTT
.,TRBJ2-1,.,TRBV7-6,CASSLGRVSPEQFF,TGTGCCAGCAGCTTAGGTCGGGTTAGCCCTGAGCAGTTCTTC
few,TRBJ1-4,TRBD1,TRBV7-9,CASRPGGEKLFF,TGTGCCAGCAGGCCAGGGGGTGAAAAACTGTTTTTT
few,TRBJ2-2,TRBD2,TRBV19,CASSNAGGGTGELFF,TGTGCCAGTAGTAATGCGGGAGGGGGTACCGGGGAGCTGTTTTTT
.,TRBJ2-1,.,TRBV7-9,CASSLVLAIEQFF,TGTGCCAGCAGCTTAGTCCTAGCTATTGAGCAGTTCTTC
.,TRBJ1-3,TRBD1,TRBV11-2,CASTVTGGRNTIYF,TGTGCCAGCACTGTAACAGGGGGCAGAAACACCATATATTTT
.,TRBJ2-3,TRBD2,TRBV7-9,CASSSLGSGTDTQYF,TGTGCCAGCAGCTCCCTGGGTAGCGGGACAGATACGCAGTATTTT
once,TRBJ2-7,.,TRBV28,CASSSTTDTYEQYF,TGTGCCAGCAGTTCCACGACAGACACCTACGAGCAGTACTTC
.,TRBJ1-1,TRBD1,TRBV10-1,CASAGQGFAEAFF,TGCGCCAGTGCGGGACAGGGGTTCGCTGAAGCTTTCTTT
.,TRBJ2-3,.,TRBV5-6,CASSPSGDTQYF,TGTGCCAGCAGCCCCTCAGGGGATACGCAGTATTTT
.,TRBJ2-3,TRBD1,TRBV5-1,CASSLGDSSTDTQYF,TGCGCCAGCAGCTTGGGGGACAGTAGCACAGATACGCAGTATTTT
.,TRBJ2-1,.,TRBV7-9,CASSARLDSNEQFF,TGTGCCAGCAGCGCCCGACTAGACTCCAATGAGCAGTTCTTC